The sequence of this TCR beta chain was determined in a study of blood T cell repertoires in COVID-19. Study-level information: The samples span acute and convalescent COVID-19 from the United States, Italy and Spain.

Patients from Seattle were sampled longitudinally, starting during active infection. In the authors' methods: Amplification from reference gene primers served as the basis for estimated nucleated cell counts. Here immunoSEQ multiplex PCR was the method, and the copy in TCRdb shows in-frame clones only, minus some. That table gives V, J and clone size, and the DNA gave D and trimming. The sample yields about 150,000 clones, 70% to 90% seen once. The TCR originated in a woman aged 60 to 75 with COVID-19, enrolled during active disease. The sequenced material came from peripheral blood.

The CDR3 coding sequence is TGTGCCAGCAGTGGCCCCCCGGGACTTAACACCGGGGAGCTGTTTTTT. This encodes CASSGPPGLNTGELFF. The chain has TRBV6-1 and TRBJ2-2; maybe TRBD2 (6 bases). The CDR3 contains 16 residues. Germline-derived CDR1 and CDR2 are MNHNS and SASEGT. Trimming took 4 bases from V and 2 from J, leaving 14 bases between them.